These 13 T cell receptor beta chains were sequenced from one sample in a study of shared clonotypes between healthy human individuals. Clones were read by immunoSEQ multiplex PCR, and TCRdb kept only the in-frame ones, dropping some. The sample has over 1.5 million clones; nearly 99% are singletons. Sample: naive CD4+ T cells sorted from blood. The subset denotes: CD45RA+ positively selected. The receptors stem from a man aged 25 to 45 in good health.

J is TRBJ2-7 and V is TRBV28; TRBD1 aligns across 9 bases. CDR1 and CDR2 from the germline V gene are MDHEN and SYDVKM. The V gene end was trimmed by 8 bases and the J gene end by 6 bases; junction bases not matched to a gene: 11. The CDR3 loop spans 14 amino acids. CDR3: CASGSGTGLVEQYF. Written as DNA, the CDR3 is TGTGCCAGCGGCTCCGGGACAGGGCTGGTCGAGCAGTACTTC.

The chain recombines TRBV11-2 with TRBJ2-7, with 9 bases that match TRBD2. J was trimmed by 6 bases and V by 4 bases; bases with no gene match: 10. Germline CDR1 SGHAT, CDR2 FQNNGV. This CDR3 has 15 residues. CDR3 bases: TGTGCCAGCAGCTCGAAGGCGGGAGGGCCCGCCGAGCAGTACTTC. As protein: CASSSKAGGPAEQYF.

This rearrangement joins TRBV2 to TRBJ1-2, with D possibly TRBD1 on 6 matching bases. The germline CDR1 and CDR2 sequences are SNHLY and FYNNEI. The CDR3 spans 14 residues. V was shortened by 6 bases and J by 5 bases, with 16 bases between the two germline ends. CDR3 loop: CASRGLAGAYGYTF. CDR3 sequence (DNA): TGTGCCAGCAGGGGCTTGGCAGGGGCTTATGGCTACACCTTC.

The V call is TRBV10-3, the J call TRBJ2-5; no definite D call. V lost 11 bases to trimming and J lost 2 bases, with 18 bases between them. Germline-derived CDR1 and CDR2 are ENHRY and SYGVKD. The CDR3 covers 14 residues. CDR3 coding DNA: TGTGCCGCCAGTCATGAGCAAGTACAAGAGACCCAGTACTTC. It translates to CAASHEQVQETQYF.

The V call is TRBV19, the J call TRBJ2-3; D perhaps matches TRBD2 (6 bases). The germline CDR1 and CDR2 sequences are LNHDA and SQIVND (reference sequence). The CDR3 is 13 residues long. V dropped 6 bases and J dropped 5 bases, with 12 bases sitting between them. This CDR3 reads CASRRDLLDTQYF. The CDR3 nucleotides are TGTGCCAGTAGGCGGGACCTCCTAGATACGCAGTATTTT.

The J gene is TRBJ2-1, the V gene TRBV7-2, with D possibly TRBD1 on 5 matching bases. The CDR3 spans 15 residues. Trimming left V 5 bases short and J 6 bases short, with 17 bases between. Germline V gives CDR1 SGHTA, CDR2 FQGNSA. CDR3 sequence (DNA): TGTGCCAGCAGCCAAGACCCAGGGCGTTCCAATGAGCAGTTCTTC. This translates into CASSQDPGRSNEQFF.

The chain couples TRBV28 to TRBJ2-2, with 8 bases matching TRBD1. The CDR3 is made up of 15 amino acids. Unmatched junction bases numbered 11, after V lost 9 bases and J lost 5 bases. In germline, CDR1 is MDHEN, CDR2 SYDVKM. In DNA form, the CDR3 reads TGTGCCAGTAGAGGGAACAGGGGGTTTACCGGGGAGCTGTTTTTT. Translation: CASRGNRGFTGELFF.

The chain uses TRBV5-1 and TRBJ1-4; D is undetermined. V was pared by 4 bases and J by 5 bases, with 9 bases between. CDR3 length equals 13 residues. Germline lookup yields CDR1 SGHRS and CDR2 YFSETQ. CDR3 DNA: TGCGCCAGCAGCAATGGCGTAAATGAAAAACTGTTTTTT. This sequence encodes CASSNGVNEKLFF.

The gene calls are TRBV18 and TRBJ2-7, with D perhaps assigned TRBD1 or TRBD2 (5 bases each). The CDR3 length is 13 residues. V was pared by 2 bases and J by 6 bases, with 11 bases between. CDR1 and CDR2 from the germline V gene are KGHSH and LQKENI. The CDR3 bases are TGTGCCAGCTCACCAAAGACAGAGGGCGAGCAGTACTTC. Protein product: CASSPKTEGEQYF.

The chain couples TRBV18 to TRBJ2-3; 11 positions agree with TRBD2. The germline V gene has CDR1 KGHSH and CDR2 LQKENI. CDR3 length equals 15 residues. J gave up 1 base and V 6 bases, and 3 bases lay outside the gene matches. The CDR3 region has the DNA TGTGCCAGCTCGTCGGGACTAGCGGGCACAGATACGCAGTATTTT. It encodes CASSSGLAGTDTQYF.

The V gene is TRBV7-9, the J gene TRBJ1-2; maybe TRBD1 (6 bases). With 3 bases removed from V and 6 bases from J, the gap between germline ends came to 11 bases. CDR1 and CDR2 from the germline V gene are SEHNR and FQNEAQ (reference sequence). The CDR3 is 13 amino acids. CDR3 amino acids: CASSFAGANGYTF. CDR3 in DNA: TGTGCCAGCAGCTTTGCGGGGGCTAATGGCTACACCTTC.

This sequence joins TRBV7-2 and TRBJ2-7, with D maybe TRBD1 (6 bases). Germline V lookup: CDR1 SGHTA, CDR2 FQGNSA. The CDR3 length is 15 residues. V lost 3 bases to trimming and J lost 3 bases, with 15 bases between them. CDR3 coding DNA: TGTGCCAGCAGCTTTACAGGGACGCTGTTCTACGAGCAGTACTTC. Protein product: CASSFTGTLFYEQYF.

The chain has TRBV4-1 and TRBJ2-5; D might be TRBD2 (6 bases). There are 17 residues in the CDR3. V was pared by 3 bases and J by 5 bases, with 22 bases between. Germline CDR1 is MGHRA and CDR2 is YSYEKL. The CDR3 sequence: CASSHPISGSLGETQYF. Here the CDR3 DNA reads TGCGCCAGCAGCCATCCAATAAGCGGGTCCCTAGGGGAGACCCAGTACTTC.